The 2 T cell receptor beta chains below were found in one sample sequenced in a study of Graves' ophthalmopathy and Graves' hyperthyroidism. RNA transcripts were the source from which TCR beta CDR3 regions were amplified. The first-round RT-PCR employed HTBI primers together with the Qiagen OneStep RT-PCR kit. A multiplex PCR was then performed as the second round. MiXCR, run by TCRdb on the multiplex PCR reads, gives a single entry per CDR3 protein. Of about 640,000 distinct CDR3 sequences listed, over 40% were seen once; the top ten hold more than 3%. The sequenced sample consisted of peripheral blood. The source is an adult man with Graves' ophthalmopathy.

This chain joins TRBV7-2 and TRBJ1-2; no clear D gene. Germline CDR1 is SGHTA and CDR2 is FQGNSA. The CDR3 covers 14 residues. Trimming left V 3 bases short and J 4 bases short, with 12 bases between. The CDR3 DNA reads TGTGCCAGCAGCTTGGGCGGGTCCAGCTATGGCTACACCTTC. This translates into CASSLGGSSYGYTF.

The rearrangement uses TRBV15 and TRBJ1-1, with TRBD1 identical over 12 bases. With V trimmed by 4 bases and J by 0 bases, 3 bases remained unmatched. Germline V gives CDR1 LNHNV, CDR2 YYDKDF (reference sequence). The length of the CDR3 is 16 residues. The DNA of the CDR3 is TGTGCCACCAGCAAGGGACAGGGGGCGATGAACACTGAAGCTTTCTTT. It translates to CATSKGQGAMNTEAFF.